This entry lists 15 T cell receptor beta chains sequenced from one sample in a study of siplizumab effects on memory and regulatory T cells. Sequencing used immunoSEQ multiplex PCR; TCRdb keeps in-frame clones, though not all of them. The sample records 100,000 or so clones, approximately 91% being singletons. The sample consisted of CD4+ T cells sorted from blood. Receptor source: a human donor in good health. Some clones in this sample may be carry-over from other donors' samples.

The chain couples TRBV6-5 to TRBJ2-5; perhaps TRBD2 as D (5 bases). The CDR3 length is 13 residues. Trimming removed 6 bases at V and 2 bases at J, with 10 bases between. The V gene's germline CDR1 is MNHEY and CDR2 SVGAGI. The CDR3 is CASSLLAQETQYF. CDR3 nucleotide sequence: TGTGCCAGCAGCCTTCTAGCACAAGAGACCCAGTACTTC.

This clone was counted once. The chain is built from TRBV11-2 and TRBJ2-3; 10 bases agree with TRBD2. This CDR3 has 16 amino acids. The V and J ends lost 5 bases and 2 bases, in that order; junction bases with no gene match: 7. CDR1 is SGHAT, CDR2 FQNNGV, per germline. The CDR3 coding sequence is TGTGCCAGCAGCCCGTTCGGACTAGCGGACACAGATACGCAGTATTTT. Its protein product is CASSPFGLADTDTQYF.

The chain recombines TRBV18 with TRBJ1-5; maybe TRBD1 (6 bases). The ends were cut back, 3 bases at V and 1 base at J, with 10 bases in the middle. Per the germline V gene, CDR1 is KGHSH and CDR2 is LQKENI. CDR3 length: 15 amino acids. CDR3 sequence reads: CASSPDRESNQPQHF. The CDR3 nucleotides are TGTGCCAGCTCACCGGACAGAGAAAGCAATCAGCCCCAGCATTTT.

V is TRBV14 and J is TRBJ2-7; 14 bases align to TRBD2. With 6 bases clipped from V and 3 bases from J, the junction kept 10 bases outside the gene matches. CDR3 length: 17 amino acids. Looked up from germline, CDR1 is SGHDN and CDR2 is FVKESK. The CDR3: CASSSGLAGGPHYEQYF. CDR3 coding DNA: TGTGCCAGCAGTTCCGGACTAGCGGGAGGACCCCACTACGAGCAGTACTTC.

This clone was observed once. V is TRBV6-6 and J is TRBJ2-7; TRBD1 aligns across 12 bases. The CDR3 sequence is 14 residues long. V lost 6 bases to trimming and J lost 4 bases; unmatched junction nucleotides: 4. Per germline, CDR1 MNHNY and CDR2 SVGAGI (reference sequence). In DNA form, the CDR3 reads TGTGCCAGCAGCGCGGGACAGGGGGCTTACGAGCAGTACTTC. Its translation is CASSAGQGAYEQYF.

The chain combines TRBV7-9 with TRBJ2-5, with D uncertain. V lost 2 bases, J lost 5 bases, and 15 bases lay in between. This CDR3 spans 15 amino acids. The germline V gene has CDR1 SEHNR and CDR2 FQNEAQ (reference sequence). The CDR3 region is CASSLKGPVSETQYF. The CDR3 DNA reads as TGTGCCAGCAGCTTAAAGGGCCCGGTGAGTGAGACCCAGTACTTC.

The chain carries TRBV7-6 and TRBJ2-6; 14 bases fit TRBD2. The CDR3 contains 18 residues. CDR1 is SGHVS, CDR2 FNYEAQ, per germline. The J segment lost 0 bases and the V segment lost 4 bases, leaving 2 bases of the junction unmatched. CDR3 coding DNA: TGTGCCAGCAGCTATGGGACTAGCGGGAGCTCTGGGGCCAACGTCCTGACTTTC. Amino acid sequence: CASSYGTSGSSGANVLTF.

The genes are TRBV18 and TRBJ2-7; unclear D gene. The CDR3 has 15 residues. The V and J ends lost 1 base and 4 bases respectively, with 14 bases between them. Germline V gene sequence: CDR1 KGHSH, CDR2 LQKENI. For the CDR3, the DNA is TGTGCCAGCTCACCACGGTCGGAAGTATCATACGAGCAGTACTTC. This sequence encodes CASSPRSEVSYEQYF. Full variable domain (missing parts from reference TRBV18 and TRBJ2-7): NAGVMQNPRHLVRRRGQEARLRCSPMKGHSHVYWYRQLPEEGLKFMVYLQKENIIDESGMPKERFSAEFPKEGPSILRIQQVVRGDSAAYFCASSPRSEVSYEQYFGPGTRLTVT.

The chain joins TRBV2 to TRBJ2-1; 7 nucleotides align to TRBD2. Germline CDR1 is SNHLY and CDR2 is FYNNEI. J gave up 5 bases and V 2 bases, and 12 bases lay outside the gene matches. The CDR3 covers 17 residues. The CDR3 region is CASSEIGGMGRNNEQFF. CDR3 coding DNA: TGTGCCAGCAGTGAAATCGGGGGGATGGGACGAAACAATGAGCAGTTCTTC.

The chain employs TRBV30 and TRBJ1-4; D is ambiguous. V was pared by 0 bases and J by 6 bases, with 11 bases between. CDR1 is GTSNPN, CDR2 SVGIG, per germline (reference sequence). This CDR3 spans 14 amino acids. CDR3 nucleotide sequence: TGTGCCTGGAGTGTAAAGGGTTTGGATGAAAAACTGTTTTTT. The encoded protein is CAWSVKGLDEKLFF.

This sequence joins TRBV5-1 and TRBJ1-1; D unresolved. Germline-derived CDR1 and CDR2 are SGHRS and YFSETQ. Trimming stripped 4 bases from V and 0 bases from J, with 19 bases between. CDR3 length equals 17 residues. CDR3 sequence (DNA): TGCGCCAGCAGCCAAACCCGGGAAACTGTCATGAACACTGAAGCTTTCTTT. Its translation: CASSQTRETVMNTEAFF.

Note on this clone: The same CDR3 can be traced to other DNA sequences in this sample. The chain combines TRBV6-1 with TRBJ2-1; D not resolved. The CDR3 consists of 13 residues. In germline, CDR1 is MNHNS, CDR2 SASEGT. V shed 0 bases and J shed 1 base, with 1 base lying between them. The CDR3 loop is CASSEASYNEQFF. The CDR3 DNA is TGTGCCAGCAGTGAAGCGTCCTACAATGAGCAGTTCTTC.

The CDR3 DNA reads TGTGCCAGCAGCTTGGGCGGGACAGGGGATCTTGCCTACGAGCAGTACTTC. As protein: CASSLGGTGDLAYEQYF. The V and J genes are TRBV5-4 and TRBJ2-7, with TRBD1 matching over 10 bases. The CDR3 length is 17 residues. Germline CDR1 is SGHNT and CDR2 is YYREEE (reference sequence). The V gene end was trimmed by 0 bases and the J gene end by 2 bases; junction bases not matched to a gene: 8. Full variable domain (outside the CDR3, taken from reference TRBV5-4 and TRBJ2-7): ETGVTQSPTHLIKTRGQQVTLRCSSQSGHNTVSWYQQALGQGPQFIFQYYREEENGRGNFPPRFSGLQFPNYSSELNVNALELDDSALYLCASSLGGTGDLAYEQYFGPGTRLTVT.

The chain has TRBV28 and TRBJ1-5, with a possible D match to TRBD1 (6 bases). Germline-derived CDR1 and CDR2 are MDHEN and SYDVKM. V lost 8 bases to trimming and J lost 11 bases, with 16 bases between them. CDR3 length: 12 residues. CDR3 DNA sequence: TGTGCCAGCCGAGGGGGTCCCAGGTCCCAGCATTTT. It yields the protein CASRGGPRSQHF.

V usage is TRBV28 and J usage is TRBJ2-2, with D perhaps TRBD2 (6 bases). The V gene lost 6 bases and the J gene lost 5 bases, with 19 bases spanning the gap. The CDR3 runs 16 residues. The germline V gene encodes CDR1 MDHEN and CDR2 SYDVKM. CDR3 in DNA: TGTGCCAGCAGCCCCACCTCCGGGAGTGGAACCGGGGAGCTGTTTTTT. It yields the protein CASSPTSGSGTGELFF.